The 26 T cell receptor beta chains reported below all come from one sample, sequenced in a study of OX40 agonist ivuxolimab in advanced cancers. The protocol was immunoSEQ multiplex PCR, while the TCRdb copy is restricted to in-frame clones and leaves out a portion. The sample records approximately 98,000 clones, 85% to 95% being singletons. The sequencing here drew on CD4+ or CD8+ T cells sorted from blood, taken in a trial of the OX40 agonist ivuxolimab. The receptors here all came from an adult with an advanced solid tumor such as melanoma, head and neck, liver or kidney cancer.

The V and J genes are TRBV27 and TRBJ1-4, with D uncertain. The CDR3 consists of 13 residues. V lost 5 bases, J lost 8 bases, and 12 bases lay in between. The germline CDR1 and CDR2 sequences are MNHEY and SMNVEV (reference sequence). The CDR3 DNA reads as TGTGCCAGCAGTCTCCTGGTCGGGGAAAAACTGTTTTTT. Its protein is CASSLLVGEKLFF.

The V gene is TRBV5-1, the J gene TRBJ2-5, with 14 nucleotides matching TRBD2. This CDR3 is 18 amino acids long. The germline V gene has CDR1 SGHRS and CDR2 YFSETQ. The trim removed 4 bases at V and 0 bases at J, leaving 8 bases unmatched. The CDR3 region has the DNA TGCGCCAGCAGCACCCCGGGACTAGCGGGGGACTACCAAGAGACCCAGTACTTC. Amino acids: CASSTPGLAGDYQETQYF.

V is TRBV6-6 and J is TRBJ1-2, with TRBD1 identical over 7 bases. Germline V gene data show CDR1 as MNHNY and CDR2 as SVGAGI (reference sequence). The CDR3 is made up of 13 amino acids. The J segment lost 1 base and the V segment lost 5 bases, leaving 1 base of the junction unmatched. The CDR3 sequence is CASSTGVNYGYTF. The CDR3 region has the DNA TGTGCCAGCAGTACAGGGGTTAACTATGGCTACACCTTC.

The chain links TRBV4-1 to TRBJ2-4, with 8 bases fitting TRBD1. Germline V CDR1 and CDR2: MGHRA, YSYEKL. J lost 0 bases, V lost 1 base, and 5 bases had no gene match. The CDR3 totals 17 residues. The CDR3 spells CASSQGDRSLAKNIQYF. The CDR3 bases are TGCGCCAGCAGCCAAGGGGACAGGAGTTTAGCCAAAAACATTCAGTACTTC.

This rearrangement joins TRBV30 to TRBJ2-5, with TRBD1 identical over 7 bases. The CDR3 spans 13 residues. Germline lookup yields CDR1 GTSNPN and CDR2 SVGIG (reference sequence). Germline trimming cut 3 bases from V and 5 bases from J; bases unmatched to any gene: 6. The CDR3 region is CAWSRQGRETQYF. In DNA, the CDR3 is TGTGCCTGGAGCCGACAGGGACGGGAGACCCAGTACTTC. Combining the CDR3 with reference TRBV30 and TRBJ2-5 gives the whole variable domain SQTIHQWPATLVQPVGSPLSLECTVEGTSNPNLYWYRQAAGRGLQLLFYSVGIGQISSEVPQNLSASRPQDRQFILSSKKLLLSDSGFYLCAWSRQGRETQYFGPGTRLLVL.

The chain combines TRBV20-1 with TRBJ2-7; no clear D gene. V lost 0 bases, J lost 3 bases, and 3 bases lay in between. This CDR3 is 11 amino acids long. Germline assignment: CDR1 DFQATT and CDR2 SNEGSKA (reference sequence). Here the CDR3 DNA reads TGCAGTGCTAGAGATGGCTACGAGCAGTACTTC. It yields the protein CSARDGYEQYF.

The gene calls are TRBV5-8 and TRBJ1-1; a possible D gene is TRBD1 (6 bases). From germline, CDR1 is SGHTS and CDR2 YDEGEE. The CDR3 extends over 14 amino acids. V dropped 4 bases and J dropped 5 bases, with 15 bases sitting between them. CDR3 loop: CASSGGHTLTEAFF. CDR3 nucleotide sequence: TGTGCCAGCAGCGGGGGACATACGCTGACTGAAGCTTTCTTT.

The chain joins TRBV5-1 to TRBJ1-1; D is perhaps TRBD1 (5 bases). Germline CDR1 is SGHRS and CDR2 is YFSETQ. The CDR3 is made up of 13 amino acids. The V end was cut by 1 base, the J end by 5 bases, with 9 bases between. The CDR3 sequence: CASSLKGLTEAFF. The CDR3 DNA follows: TGCGCCAGCAGCTTGAAGGGGTTAACTGAAGCTTTCTTT.

This rearrangement joins TRBV7-8 to TRBJ2-7, with 10 nucleotides matching TRBD2. V trimming: 5 bases; J trimming: 5 bases; junction bases outside the gene matches: 9. Germline V gene data show CDR1 as SGHVS and CDR2 as FQNEAQ. The CDR3 is 15 amino acids. The DNA of the CDR3 is TGTGCCAGCAGCCTATCTAGCGGGGGTGTACACGAGCAGTACTTC. Translating it yields CASSLSSGGVHEQYF.

The chain combines TRBV5-1 with TRBJ2-1; D assignment may be TRBD1 or TRBD2 (5 bases each). CDR3 length: 14 amino acids. Trimming took off 3 bases at V and 12 bases at J, with 19 bases between the two ends. Per the germline V gene, CDR1 is SGHRS and CDR2 is YFSETQ. The CDR3 here is CASSWDPRSGTQFF. CDR3 bases: TGCGCCAGCAGCTGGGACCCGCGTTCAGGGACGCAGTTCTTC. The full variable domain, completed using reference TRBV5-1 and TRBJ2-1, is KAGVTQTPRYLIKTRGQQVTLSCSPISGHRSVSWYQQTPGQGLQFLFEYFSETQRNKGNFPGRFSGRQFSNSRSEMNVSTLELGDSALYLCASSWDPRSGTQFFGPGTRLTVL.

The chain is built from TRBV6-4 and TRBJ2-5; D may correspond to TRBD1 or TRBD2 (6 bases each). The J call may be incorrect, as the DNA end agrees better with TRBJ2-7. This CDR3 comprises 14 residues. The V gene's germline CDR1 is MRHNA and CDR2 SNTAGT. In DNA form, the CDR3 reads TGTGCCAGCGGGGGACAAGGGAGGCTTTACGAGCAGTACTTC. Amino acid sequence: CASGGQGRLYEQYF.

The chain recombines TRBV5-1 with TRBJ2-5; 10 positions agree with TRBD2. The V gene end was trimmed by 2 bases and the J gene end by 4 bases; junction bases not matched to a gene: 5. In germline, CDR1 is SGHRS, CDR2 YFSETQ. The CDR3 sequence is 15 residues long. CDR3 in amino acids: CASSFTAGGLETQYF. CDR3 coding DNA: TGCGCCAGCAGCTTTACAGCGGGGGGGCTAGAGACCCAGTACTTC.

The V gene is TRBV6-5, the J gene TRBJ2-2; D is uncertain. The CDR3 runs to 13 residues. Looked up from germline, CDR1 is MNHEY and CDR2 is SVGAGI. V lost 6 bases and J lost 1, with 6 bases in between. The CDR3 protein is CASREQNTGELFF. The CDR3 bases are TGTGCCAGCAGAGAGCAGAACACCGGGGAGCTGTTTTTT.

This chain joins TRBV25-1 and TRBJ2-4; TRBD2 might be the D (5 bases). In germline, CDR1 is MGHDK, CDR2 SYGVNS. The V and J ends lost 4 bases and 0 bases respectively, with 10 bases between them. The CDR3 contains 15 residues. The CDR3: CASSGAGLAKNIQYF. CDR3 bases: TGTGCCAGCAGTGGGGCGGGTCTAGCCAAAAACATTCAGTACTTC.

This clone was detected only once. CDR3 sequence: CAISESPSGRAADTQYF. In nucleotides, the CDR3 is TGTGCCATCAGTGAGTCGCCTAGCGGGAGGGCCGCGGATACGCAGTATTTT. V and J are TRBV10-3 and TRBJ2-3; 12 nucleotides align to TRBD2. Germline-derived CDR1 and CDR2 are ENHRY and SYGVKD. The CDR3 runs to 17 residues. V gave up 0 bases and J gave up 6 bases; unmatched junction bases: 7.

The rearrangement uses TRBV29-1 and TRBJ2-7; D possibly corresponds to TRBD2 (6 bases). Trimming left V 7 bases short and J 5 bases short, with 18 bases between. The CDR3 sequence is 13 residues long. Germline V gene data show CDR1 as SQVTM and CDR2 as ANQGSEA. The CDR3 here is CSAKRGREDEQYF. CDR3 in DNA: TGCAGCGCGAAAAGGGGCAGGGAGGACGAGCAGTACTTC.

The V call is TRBV7-9, the J call TRBJ2-3, with D perhaps given as TRBD1 or TRBD2 (6 bases each). CDR1 SEHNR and CDR2 FQNEAQ come from the germline V gene (reference sequence). V was shortened by 1 base and J by 6 bases, with 8 bases between the two germline ends. This CDR3 is 13 amino acids long. The CDR3 sequence: CASSLGGADTQYF. The DNA for the CDR3 is TGTGCCAGCAGCTTAGGGGGGGCGGATACGCAGTATTTT. Supplemented by reference TRBV7-9 and TRBJ2-3, the full variable domain reads DTGVSQNPRHKITKRGQNVTFRCDPISEHNRLYWYRQTLGQGPEFLTYFQNEAQLEKSRLLSDRFSAERPKGSFSTLEIQRTEQGDSAMYLCASSLGGADTQYFGPGTRLTVL.

V gene TRBV27 combines with J gene TRBJ1-2; D unclear. There are 11 residues in the CDR3. V was trimmed by 8 bases and J by 4 bases, leaving 8 bases between them. Germline values: CDR1 MNHEY, CDR2 SMNVEV (reference sequence). The CDR3 DNA sequence: TGTGCCAGCGCGGGGTTCTATGGCTACACCTTC. Translation: CASAGFYGYTF.

The chain links TRBV28 to TRBJ1-2; D is ambiguous. The CDR3 sequence is 12 residues long. CDR1 and CDR2 from the germline V gene are MDHEN and SYDVKM. V lost 5 bases and J 7 bases, leaving 11 bases between the germline ends. CDR3 DNA sequence: TGTGCCAGCAGTCTAGGGCCCGCTGGCTACACCTTC. Its translation: CASSLGPAGYTF.

V usage is TRBV5-8 and J usage is TRBJ1-3, with D possibly matching TRBD1 (5 bases). The CDR3 totals 17 residues. V was shortened by 1 base and J by 0 bases, with 14 bases between the two germline ends. The V gene's germline CDR1 is SGHTS and CDR2 YDEGEE. DNA of the CDR3: TGTGCCAGCAGCTTGCGGCAGGGTGAGGTCTCTGGAAACACCATATATTTT. Its protein is CASSLRQGEVSGNTIYF. Full variable domain (missing parts from reference TRBV5-8 and TRBJ1-3): EAGVTQSPTHLIKTRGQQATLRCSPISGHTSVYWYQQALGLGLQFLLWYDEGEERNRGNFPPRFSGRQFPNYSSELNVNALELEDSALYLCASSLRQGEVSGNTIYFGEGSWLTVV.

V is TRBV18 and J is TRBJ2-5, with 13 positions matching TRBD2. The trim removed 6 bases at V and 1 base at J, leaving 11 bases unmatched. This CDR3 comprises 18 residues. Germline CDR1 KGHSH, CDR2 LQKENI. The CDR3 here is CASSYTGTSGTVQETQYF. CDR3 bases: TGTGCCAGCTCGTACACCGGGACTAGCGGGACGGTCCAAGAGACCCAGTACTTC. Complete variable domain (other parts from reference TRBV18 and TRBJ2-5): NAGVMQNPRHLVRRRGQEARLRCSPMKGHSHVYWYRQLPEEGLKFMVYLQKENIIDESGMPKERFSAEFPKEGPSILRIQQVVRGDSAAYFCASSYTGTSGTVQETQYFGPGTRLLVL.

The rearrangement joins TRBV2 to TRBJ2-5, with TRBD2 matching over 8 bases. The germline V gene encodes CDR1 SNHLY and CDR2 FYNNEI. The V and J ends lost 7 bases and 3 bases, in that order; junction bases with no gene match: 7. The length of the CDR3 is 14 residues. CDR3 sequence reads: CASKPGTREETQYF. Here the CDR3 DNA reads TGTGCCAGCAAGCCCGGGACTAGGGAAGAGACCCAGTACTTC.

The table lists this clone with a few counts. Other DNA variants within this sample encode the same CDR3. The gene calls are TRBV10-1 and TRBJ2-5; TRBD2 agrees at 11 bases. Germline CDR1 and CDR2: WNHNN and SYGVQD (reference sequence). V lost 1 base, J lost 2 bases, and 0 bases stayed unmatched. The CDR3 consists of 15 residues. The CDR3 region has the DNA TGCGCCAGCAGTGAGTTAGCGGGAGGGCAAGAGACCCAGTACTTC. Protein: CASSELAGGQETQYF.

The rearrangement uses TRBV5-6 and TRBJ2-1; 10 nucleotides agree with TRBD2. Germline V gene lookup returns CDR1 SGHDT and CDR2 YYEEEE. CDR3 size: 17 residues. The V gene end was trimmed by 6 bases and the J gene end by 2 bases; junction bases not matched to a gene: 11. The CDR3 spells CASNLGLAGAPYNEQFF. The CDR3 DNA follows: TGTGCCAGCAACCTCGGGCTAGCGGGGGCCCCCTACAATGAGCAGTTCTTC.

The CDR3 region is CASSVDGGLTTEAFF. The CDR3 coding sequence is TGTGCCAGCAGCGTAGACGGGGGGCTCACCACTGAAGCTTTCTTT. This chain links TRBV9 with TRBJ1-1, with D tentatively TRBD1 (6 bases). This CDR3 has 15 amino acids. Germline V gene lookup returns CDR1 SGDLS and CDR2 YYNGEE. Trimming cost V 0 bases and J 4 bases, with 13 bases left between them.

The chain links TRBV10-2 to TRBJ1-4; D ambiguous. V shed 2 bases and J shed 0 bases, with 4 bases lying between them. CDR1 and CDR2 (germline): WSHSY, SAAADI. The CDR3 is 14 amino acids. The CDR3 bases are TGCGCCAGCAGTGAGGCCTCAACTAATGAAAAACTGTTTTTT. As protein: CASSEASTNEKLFF.